This entry concerns a single T cell receptor beta chain. The V gene's germline CDR1 is LNHDA and CDR2 SQIVND (reference sequence). There are 14 residues in the CDR3. V was clipped by 6 bases and J by 4 bases; unmatched bases: 4. The protocol was immunoSEQ multiplex PCR, while the TCRdb copy is restricted to in-frame clones and leaves out a portion. The table includes about 51,000 clones, approximately 87% detected once. These data are taken from a study of T cell clones after liver transplantation. Study context: Post-transplant blood was tracked for graft-donor-reactive T cell clones identified in a pre-transplant mixed lymphocyte reaction.

Sample: CD8+ T cells from blood, taken 12 months after liver transplant. The rearrangement uses TRBV19 and TRBJ1-1, with 11 bases identical to TRBD1. The TCR originated in a human patient who received a liver transplant. A share of the T cells may be of graft donor origin. The CDR3 nucleotides are TGTGCCAGTAGCTTAGGACAGGGGGCCACTGAAGCTTTCTTT. Its translation: CASSLGQGATEAFF.